A single sample gave rise to the 27 T cell receptor beta chains below, sequenced in a study of regulatory T cells in long-lasting Graves disease. Sample time point: newly diagnosed GD, antithyroid drugs for less than 3 months. RNA from PBMCs was the source of the TCR library. Both iRepertoire HTBI primers and Arm-PCR of CDR3 regions were used to build the TCR beta libraries. TCRdb reprocessed the multiplex PCR reads via MiXCR and lists one record per CDR3 protein. The sample has fewer than 650,000 distinct CDR3 sequences, 15% to 20% seen once; the top ten hold about 12%. This sample also appeared in a second study, on T cells in Graves' hyperthyroidism and ophthalmopathy.

Specimen: peripheral blood mononuclear cells (PBMCs), collected at new diagnosis, from a patient treated with antithyroid drugs. The receptors stem from a man aged 18 to 30 with Graves disease.

The V gene is TRBV29-1, the J gene TRBJ2-3, with D maybe TRBD1 (6 bases). The CDR3 covers 10 residues. V lost 6 bases, J lost 6 bases, and 7 bases lay in between. Per germline, CDR1 SQVTM and CDR2 ANQGSEA. The CDR3 loop is CSVQGDTQYF. The CDR3 coding sequence is TGCAGCGTACAGGGTGATACGCAGTATTTT.

The table lists this clonotype with many counts. J is TRBJ2-6 and V is TRBV3-1, with no clear D. Germline lookup yields CDR1 LGHDT and CDR2 YNNKEL (reference sequence). The CDR3 is 15 amino acids. Between the trimmed V and J ends, which lost 4 bases and 0 bases, there was a span of 7 bases. CDR3 nucleotides: TGTGCCAGCAGCCGACGGGTCTCTGGGGCCAACGTCCTGACTTTC. Its protein product is CASSRRVSGANVLTF. The whole variable domain, remainder taken from reference TRBV3-1 and TRBJ2-6, is DTAVSQTPKYLVTQMGNDKSIKCEQNLGHDTMYWYKQDSKKFLKIMFSYNNKELIINETVPNRFSPKSPDKAHLNLHINSLELGDSAVYFCASSRRVSGANVLTFGAGSRLTVL.

DNA for the CDR3: TGCAGTGCTAGAGTGGGGACACGGAACACTGAAGCTTTCTTT. It translates to CSARVGTRNTEAFF. V gene TRBV20-1 combines with J gene TRBJ1-1; a possible D gene is TRBD1 (6 bases). The CDR3 runs to 14 residues. V was shortened by 1 base and J by 1 base, with 10 bases between the two germline ends. The V gene's germline CDR1 is DFQATT and CDR2 SNEGSKA (reference sequence).

There are many counts of this clonotype. The chain links TRBV2 to TRBJ1-5, with TRBD1 matching over 7 bases. V was pared by 7 bases and J by 2 bases, with 8 bases of the junction left unmatched. CDR1 is SNHLY and CDR2 is FYNNEI in the germline V gene. CDR3 size: 15 residues. Here the CDR3 reads CASITQGMGNQPQHF. CDR3 sequence (DNA): TGTGCCAGCATTACACAGGGGATGGGCAATCAGCCCCAGCATTTT.

The chain is built from TRBV20-1 and TRBJ1-1, with TRBD1 as a possible D gene (5 bases). This CDR3 has 12 residues. The germline gives CDR1 DFQATT, CDR2 SNEGSKA (reference sequence). The V and J ends lost 6 bases and 2 bases respectively, with 10 bases between them. The CDR3 nucleotides are TGCAGTGCAACTGGGGGAAACACTGAAGCTTTCTTT. It specifies CSATGGNTEAFF.

In this sample, this clonotype turned up many times. V is TRBV20-1 and J is TRBJ2-2; D may match TRBD1 or TRBD2 (5 bases each). In germline, CDR1 is DFQATT, CDR2 SNEGSKA (reference sequence). V was shortened by 5 bases and J by 1 base, with 14 bases between the two germline ends. The CDR3 spans 15 residues. The CDR3 DNA reads TGCAGTGCTGGGACCGGGACGGGGAACACCGGGGAGCTGTTTTTT. Translating it yields CSAGTGTGNTGELFF.

The chain recombines TRBV5-4 with TRBJ2-1; no definite D call. The CDR3 runs to 12 residues. Germline V CDR1 and CDR2: SGHNT, YYREEE (reference sequence). V gave up 2 bases and J gave up 8 bases, with 8 bases separating them. This CDR3 reads CASSFPQDEQFF. CDR3 nucleotide sequence: TGTGCCAGCAGCTTTCCCCAGGATGAGCAGTTCTTC. The variable domain in full, with the rest retrieved from reference TRBV5-4 and TRBJ2-1, is ETGVTQSPTHLIKTRGQQVTLRCSSQSGHNTVSWYQQALGQGPQFIFQYYREEENGRGNFPPRFSGLQFPNYSSELNVNALELDDSALYLCASSFPQDEQFFGPGTRLTVL.

In this sample, this clonotype turned up a few times. The rearrangement links TRBV29-1 to TRBJ2-3; D not certain. CDR3 length equals 14 residues. Trimming pared 3 bases from V and 5 bases from J, leaving 15 bases between. Germline CDR1 reads SQVTM; CDR2 reads ANQGSEA. The DNA of the CDR3 is TGCAGCGTTGAGGCGGCGGCTAGAGGAGATACGCAGTATTTT. It is translated as CSVEAAARGDTQYF.

The sample holds many counts of this clonotype. The V and J genes are TRBV2 and TRBJ1-5, with TRBD1 as a possible D gene (6 bases). V was pared by 4 bases and J by 6 bases, with 13 bases between. The CDR3 sequence is 14 residues long. CDR1 is SNHLY, CDR2 FYNNEI, per germline. The CDR3 DNA sequence: TGTGCCAGCAGTGGACAGGCATGGGGTCAGCCCCAGCATTTT. It codes for CASSGQAWGQPQHF.

This clonotype was seen more than once but under ten times. The V and J genes are TRBV20-1 and TRBJ1-2; 7 bases line up with TRBD1. Germline values: CDR1 DFQATT, CDR2 SNEGSKA (reference sequence). The CDR3 runs 13 residues. Trimming cost V 7 bases and J 6 bases; bases outside gene matches: 11. CDR3 sequence: CSVPQGEGDGYTF. DNA of the CDR3: TGCAGTGTTCCCCAGGGGGAGGGCGATGGCTACACCTTC.

This clonotype was observed many times. The genes are TRBV30 and TRBJ1-1; maybe TRBD1 (6 bases). The V gene's germline CDR1 is GTSNPN and CDR2 SVGIG (reference sequence). The CDR3 runs to 13 residues. Trimming left V 0 bases short and J 5 bases short, with 10 bases between. CDR3 sequence reads: CAWSVQGSTEAFF. The CDR3 DNA is TGTGCCTGGAGTGTTCAGGGGAGTACTGAAGCTTTCTTT. Based on the CDR3 plus reference TRBV30 and TRBJ1-1, the full variable domain is SQTIHQWPATLVQPVGSPLSLECTVEGTSNPNLYWYRQAAGRGLQLLFYSVGIGQISSEVPQNLSASRPQDRQFILSSKKLLLSDSGFYLCAWSVQGSTEAFFGQGTRLTVV.

This clonotype was found a few times. The chain is built from TRBV20-1 and TRBJ2-7, with 10 bases lining up with TRBD2. The V segment lost 3 bases and the J segment 12 bases; nucleotides outside the gene matches: 14. This CDR3 contains 14 residues. The germline gives CDR1 DFQATT, CDR2 SNEGSKA (reference sequence). The CDR3 nucleotides are TGCAGTGCTAGCACTAGCGGGATTTTGGCTGATAGGTACTTC. Its protein product is CSASTSGILADRYF.

The V call is TRBV30, the J call TRBJ2-2, with TRBD2 as a possible D gene (6 bases). The V gene's germline CDR1 is GTSNPN and CDR2 SVGIG (reference sequence). V shed 4 bases and J shed 7 bases, with 16 bases lying between them. CDR3 length: 14 amino acids. The CDR3 DNA is TGTGCCTGGATAGGTGGCGGGATGAGCGGGGAGCTGTTTTTT. Its translation: CAWIGGGMSGELFF.

This clonotype appeared a few times. The rearrangement joins TRBV30 to TRBJ2-7, with D perhaps being TRBD1 or TRBD2 (5 bases each). The CDR3 runs to 13 residues. Looked up from germline, CDR1 is GTSNPN and CDR2 is SVGIG (reference sequence). Deletions cut 4 bases from V and 0 bases from J, with 10 bases between. Written as DNA, the CDR3 is TGTGCCTGGAACTTGGGGACCTCCTACGAGCAGTACTTC. This codes for CAWNLGTSYEQYF.

V is TRBV27 and J is TRBJ2-7; 8 bases line up with TRBD1. V lost 2 bases and J lost 6; bases outside the gene matches: 6. The V gene's germline CDR1 is MNHEY and CDR2 SMNVEV (reference sequence). The CDR3 is 14 amino acids. This chain's CDR3 is CASSLPGGAVEQYF. CDR3 sequence (DNA): TGTGCCAGCAGTTTACCAGGGGGCGCCGTCGAGCAGTACTTC.

Only a few counts were recorded for this clonotype. The V and J genes are TRBV20-1 and TRBJ2-2; D gene unclear. The germline gives CDR1 DFQATT, CDR2 SNEGSKA (reference sequence). Trimming stripped 3 bases from V and 6 bases from J, with 11 bases between. There are 13 residues in the CDR3. This chain's CDR3 is CSARARDSGELFF. CDR3 bases: TGCAGTGCTAGGGCTAGGGATTCCGGGGAGCTGTTTTTT.

The chain links TRBV9 to TRBJ1-1; D call uncertain. The ends were cut back, 4 bases at V and 0 bases at J, with 10 bases in the middle. Germline V gene data show CDR1 as SGDLS and CDR2 as YYNGEE. The CDR3 totals 14 residues. CDR3 in DNA: TGTGCCAGCAGCCCTACCCCCATGAACACTGAAGCTTTCTTT. This sequence encodes CASSPTPMNTEAFF. Filled out from reference TRBV9 and TRBJ1-1, the complete variable domain reads DSGVTQTPKHLITATGQRVTLRCSPRSGDLSVYWYQQSLDQGLQFLIQYYNGEERAKGNILERFSAQQFPDLHSELNLSSLELGDSALYFCASSPTPMNTEAFFGQGTRLTVV.

The chain couples TRBV19 to TRBJ1-1; tentative D call: TRBD1 (6 bases). The CDR3 has 13 amino acids. Germline CDR1 reads LNHDA; CDR2 reads SQIVND (reference sequence). Trimming stripped 3 bases from V and 1 base from J, with 6 bases between. The CDR3: CASSMGQNTEAFF. The CDR3 nucleotides read TGTGCCAGTAGTATGGGACAGAACACTGAAGCTTTCTTT. Combining the CDR3 with reference TRBV19 and TRBJ1-1 gives the whole variable domain DGGITQSPKYLFRKEGQNVTLSCEQNLNHDAMYWYRQDPGQGLRLIYYSQIVNDFQKGDIAEGYSVSREKKESFPLTVTSAQKNPTAFYLCASSMGQNTEAFFGQGTRLTVV.

The sample holds many counts of this clonotype. This sequence joins TRBV27 and TRBJ2-1; 9 bases map to TRBD2. Germline CDR1 is MNHEY and CDR2 is SMNVEV (reference sequence). The junction had 13 bases not matched to a gene; V was cut back by 5 bases and J by 5 bases. There are 17 residues in the CDR3. CDR3 sequence (DNA): TGTGCCAGCAGTCTTATCCCCCGACTAGCGGCACACAATGAGCAGTTCTTC. Amino acid sequence: CASSLIPRLAAHNEQFF.

This clonotype has only a few counts. A much larger clone lies a single base off, so this may be a read error. The chain has TRBV27 and TRBJ2-3, with D perhaps matching TRBD1 (5 bases). The DNA end is a closer match to TRBJ1-5, so the J assignment may be wrong. CDR3 length: 19 amino acids. Germline V gene lookup returns CDR1 MNHEY and CDR2 SMNVEV (reference sequence). CDR3 sequence reads: CASSLLGLAGGPGTDTQHF. As DNA, the CDR3 is TGTGCCAGCAGTCTCTTGGGACTAGCGGGAGGGCCAGGCACAGATACGCAGCATTTT.

In regard to this clonotype: This may stem from a read error, because a much larger clone lies one nucleotide away. The chain couples TRBV30 to TRBJ2-3; unclear D gene. The DNA end lines up better with TRBJ2-1; the J call may be wrong. Germline lookup yields CDR1 GTSNPN and CDR2 SVGIG (reference sequence). The CDR3 totals 13 residues. Written as DNA, the CDR3 is TGTGCCTGGAGTGTAGGGTCCCCCATAGGGCAGTTCTTC. Translation: CAWSVGSPIGQFF.

This clonotype was detected ten times or more. One end of the junction does not line up with germline, which may come from a read error. The chain recombines TRBV12-3 or TRBV12-4 with TRBJ2-1, with 7 positions matching TRBD2. This CDR3 spans 14 amino acids. The DNA for the CDR3 is TGTGCCAGCAGCTTAGCGCTGGGGGGGAATGAGCAGTTCTTC. This gives the protein CASSLALGGNEQFF.

The V call is TRBV6-2 or TRBV6-3, the J call TRBJ2-7, with TRBD1 matching over 9 bases. CDR3 length: 16 amino acids. V lost 2 bases, J lost 2 bases, and 7 bases stayed unmatched. Germline loops: CDR1 MNHEY, CDR2 SVGEGT. CDR3 region: CASSYTRDRVTYEQYF. The CDR3 DNA reads as TGTGCCAGCAGTTACACCCGGGACAGGGTAACCTACGAGCAGTACTTC.

The rearrangement uses TRBV28 and TRBJ2-7; D may be TRBD2 (6 bases). The CDR3 sequence is 14 residues long. CDR1 is MDHEN, CDR2 SYDVKM, per germline. Trimming left V 11 bases short and J 2 bases short, with 19 bases between. CDR3 in DNA: TGTGCCTGCCATAGGGAGGTTTTCCCCTACGAGCAGTACTTC. This gives the protein CACHREVFPYEQYF.

This clonotype showed up many times. V gene TRBV10-3 combines with J gene TRBJ1-2; D is perhaps TRBD1 (5 bases). The V end lost 0 bases, the J end lost 3 bases, and 8 bases lay between the germline ends. The CDR3 runs 14 residues. Per germline, CDR1 ENHRY and CDR2 SYGVKD. The CDR3 DNA is TGTGCCATCAGTGAGTCGGCAGGGCACTATGGCTACACCTTC. It is translated as CAISESAGHYGYTF.

About this clonotype: A much larger clone is a single base away; this may be a read error. The CDR3 carries no conserved terminal phenylalanine or tryptophan, so it likely arises from a read error. The chain employs TRBV12-3 or TRBV12-4 and TRBJ2-2; D is ambiguous. CDR3 length: 15 amino acids. Trimming cost V 4 bases and J 5 bases, with 14 bases left between them. In DNA form, the CDR3 reads TGTGCCAGCAGTTCCGAACTCACGAGAACCGGGGAGCTGTTTCTT. This sequence encodes CASSSELTRTGELFL.

This clonotype was observed a few times. The chain combines TRBV20-1 with TRBJ1-2, with TRBD1 matching over 7 bases. J gave up 14 bases and V 4 bases, and 7 bases lay outside the gene matches. CDR3 length: 10 amino acids. The germline V gene has CDR1 DFQATT and CDR2 SNEGSKA (reference sequence). The CDR3 here is CSATGQSATF. The CDR3 DNA follows: TGCAGTGCTACGGGACAGAGTGCGACCTTC.